The TCR beta chain under discussion was sequenced for a study of blood T cells in healthy people across ages. A second PCR, run for roughly 7 to 11 cycles, used a sample-barcoded 5' primer plus a J-beta primer mix. Each of the cDNA molecules was tagged by a template-switch adaptor with 12 random nucleotides. TCRdb called the 5' RACE reads again in MiXCR, with one record for every CDR3 protein. The repertoire includes 800,000 to 950,000 distinct CDR3 sequences, approximately 32% of them detected once, and roughly 10% sits in the top ten. The germline CDR1 and CDR2 sequences are SSHAT and FNYEAQ (reference sequence). The CDR3 spans 16 residues. Comments on this clonotype: One end of the junction is discordant with germline, which a read error may explain.

These data were likewise used in another study, on T cells of mothers and their children.

Sequencing was done on a sample of blood. The chain joins TRBV7-7 to TRBJ2-1; 7 bases map to TRBD1. The TCR was taken from a woman between 40 and 50 years old in good health. Written as DNA, the CDR3 is TGTGCTAGCAGCTTAATTACCGGGACAGCCTACAATGAGCAGTTCTTC. Its protein is CASSLITGTAYNEQFF.